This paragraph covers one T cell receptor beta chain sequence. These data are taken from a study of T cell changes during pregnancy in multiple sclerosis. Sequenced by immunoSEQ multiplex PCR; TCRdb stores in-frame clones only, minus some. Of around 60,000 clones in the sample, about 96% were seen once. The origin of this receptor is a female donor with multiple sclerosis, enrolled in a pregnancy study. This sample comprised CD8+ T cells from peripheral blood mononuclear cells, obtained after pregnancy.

The CDR3: CASSIWDRVDPDTQYF. For the CDR3, the DNA is TGTGCCAGTAGTATCTGGGACAGGGTTGATCCAGATACGCAGTATTTT. V usage is TRBV19 and J usage is TRBJ2-3; 9 bases map to TRBD1. Trimming removed 3 bases from V and 4 bases from J; junction bases left unmatched: 8. The germline gives CDR1 LNHDA, CDR2 SQIVND (reference sequence). The length of the CDR3 is 16 residues.